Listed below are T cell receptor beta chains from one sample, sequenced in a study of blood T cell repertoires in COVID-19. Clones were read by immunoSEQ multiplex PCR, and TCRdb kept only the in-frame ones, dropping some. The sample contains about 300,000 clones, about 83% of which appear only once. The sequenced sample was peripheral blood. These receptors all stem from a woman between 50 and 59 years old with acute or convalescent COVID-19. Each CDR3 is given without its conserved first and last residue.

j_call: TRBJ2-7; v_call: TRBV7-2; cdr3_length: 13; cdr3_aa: ASSLRGQGYNEQY
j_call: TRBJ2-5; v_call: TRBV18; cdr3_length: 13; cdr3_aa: ASSPPRGIEETQY
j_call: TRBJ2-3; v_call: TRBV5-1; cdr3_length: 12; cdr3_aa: ASGAGLSTDTQY
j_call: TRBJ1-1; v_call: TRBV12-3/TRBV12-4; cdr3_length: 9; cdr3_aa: ASSFRGVAF
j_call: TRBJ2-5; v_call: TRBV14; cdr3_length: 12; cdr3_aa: ASSPRRGWETQY
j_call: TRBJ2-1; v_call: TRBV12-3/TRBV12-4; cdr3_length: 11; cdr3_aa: ASSATGSNEQF
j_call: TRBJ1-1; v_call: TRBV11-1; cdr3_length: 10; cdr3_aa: ASSPDRDGAF
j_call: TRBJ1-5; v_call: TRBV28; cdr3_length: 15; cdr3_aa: ASSPTHSSYSNQPQH
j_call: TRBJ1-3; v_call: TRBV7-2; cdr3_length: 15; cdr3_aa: ASSLAGGGPPGNTIY
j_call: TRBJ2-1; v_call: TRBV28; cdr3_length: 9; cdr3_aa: ASGGANEQF
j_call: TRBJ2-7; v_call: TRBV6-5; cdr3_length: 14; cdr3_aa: ASSYSFGTAPYEQY
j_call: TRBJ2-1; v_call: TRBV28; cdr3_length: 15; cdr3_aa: ASSSMTGSIRNNEQF
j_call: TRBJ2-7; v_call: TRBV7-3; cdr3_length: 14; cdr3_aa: ASSQVRGLSPYEQY
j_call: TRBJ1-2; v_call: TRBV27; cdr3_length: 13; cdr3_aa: ASSSPDRGDYGYT
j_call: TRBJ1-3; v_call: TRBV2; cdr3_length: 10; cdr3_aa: ASSPDRADIY
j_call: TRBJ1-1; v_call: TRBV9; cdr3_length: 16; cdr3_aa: ASSVSPSPRESNTEAF
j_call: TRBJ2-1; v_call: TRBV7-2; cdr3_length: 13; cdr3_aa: ASSLNRVTGNEQF
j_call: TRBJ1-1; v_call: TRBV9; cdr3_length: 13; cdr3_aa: ASSKEGAMNTEAF
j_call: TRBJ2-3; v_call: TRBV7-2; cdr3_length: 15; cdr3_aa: ASSLGAGGYSTDTQY
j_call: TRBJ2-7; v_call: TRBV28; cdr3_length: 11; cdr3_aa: ASSTGGTYEQY
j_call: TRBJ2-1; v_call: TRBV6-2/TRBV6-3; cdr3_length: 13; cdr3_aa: ASSPRDSRYNEQF
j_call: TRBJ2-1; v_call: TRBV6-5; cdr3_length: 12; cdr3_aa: ASSYNGKANEQF
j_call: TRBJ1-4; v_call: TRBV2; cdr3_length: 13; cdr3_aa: ASTSDGEVGEKLF
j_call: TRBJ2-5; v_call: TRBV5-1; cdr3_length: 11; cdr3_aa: ASSLAVQETQY
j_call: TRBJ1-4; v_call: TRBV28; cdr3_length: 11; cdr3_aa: ASSEKSNEKLF
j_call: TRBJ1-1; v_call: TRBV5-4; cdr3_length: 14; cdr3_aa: ASSRGRESGNTEAF
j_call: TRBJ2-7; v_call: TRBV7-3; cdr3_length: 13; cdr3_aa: ASSSLSTSFSEQY
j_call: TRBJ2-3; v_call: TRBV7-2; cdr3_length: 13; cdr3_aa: ASSLTGGAFDTQY
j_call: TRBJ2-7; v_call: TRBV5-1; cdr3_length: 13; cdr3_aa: ASSSPGLAGEEQY
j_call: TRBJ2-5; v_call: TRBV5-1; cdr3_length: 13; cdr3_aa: ASSFEPGQQETQY
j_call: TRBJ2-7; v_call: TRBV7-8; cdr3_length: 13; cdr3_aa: ASSRGSGRSYEQY
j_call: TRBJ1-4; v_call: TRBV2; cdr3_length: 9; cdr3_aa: ASSEGEKLF
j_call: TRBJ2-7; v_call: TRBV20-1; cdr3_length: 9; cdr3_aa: SAIAYYEQY
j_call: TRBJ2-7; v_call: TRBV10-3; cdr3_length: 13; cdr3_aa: AISDLGQGGSEQY
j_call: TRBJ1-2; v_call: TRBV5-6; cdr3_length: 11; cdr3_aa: ASRYTGFYGYT